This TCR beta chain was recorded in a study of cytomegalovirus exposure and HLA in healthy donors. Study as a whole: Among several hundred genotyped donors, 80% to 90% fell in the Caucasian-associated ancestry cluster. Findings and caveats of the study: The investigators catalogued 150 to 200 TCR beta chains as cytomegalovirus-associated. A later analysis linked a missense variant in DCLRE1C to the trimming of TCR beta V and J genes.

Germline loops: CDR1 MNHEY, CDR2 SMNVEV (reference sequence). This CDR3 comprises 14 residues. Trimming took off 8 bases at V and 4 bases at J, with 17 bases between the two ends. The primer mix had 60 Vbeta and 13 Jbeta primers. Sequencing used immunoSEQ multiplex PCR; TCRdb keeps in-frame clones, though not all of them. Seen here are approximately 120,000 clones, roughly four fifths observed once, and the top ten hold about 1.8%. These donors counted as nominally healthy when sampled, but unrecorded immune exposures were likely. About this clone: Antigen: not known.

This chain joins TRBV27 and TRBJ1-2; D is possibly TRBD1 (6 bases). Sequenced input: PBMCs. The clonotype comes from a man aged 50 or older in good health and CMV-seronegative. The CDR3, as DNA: TGTGCCAGCGCCAGTAATACAGGGCTCTATGGCTACACCTTC. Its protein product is CASASNTGLYGYTF.